The TCR beta chain under discussion was sequenced for a study of Ad26.COV2.S vaccination and SARS-CoV-2 variants. Germline V gives CDR1 MNHEY, CDR2 SMNVEV (reference sequence). V dropped 0 bases and J dropped 6 bases, with 3 bases sitting between them. CDR3 size: 12 residues. Specified treatment: approximately 18 received Ad26.COV2.S at low or high dose, single or two shots; a few received placebo; per-sample allocation not given. Collection of samples fell on day 63 after the first vaccine or placebo injection. In the case of this clone: The sample has other DNA sequences that encode this CDR3 too.

Generated by immunoSEQ multiplex PCR, the TCRdb table keeps only in-frame clones and is missing some. The profile covers about 240,000 clones, with 70% to 90% appearing a single time and roughly a tenth taken by the ten largest. This TCR was recovered from a person aged 18-60 years who received the Ad26.COV2.S COVID-19 vaccine or a placebo. The V gene is TRBV27, the J gene TRBJ2-1; no clear D. The starting material was peripheral blood, obtained in a trial of Ad26.COV2.S vaccine versus placebo. The CDR3 spells CASSLSGNEQFF. The CDR3 nucleotides read TGTGCCAGCAGTTTATCAGGCAATGAGCAGTTCTTC.